The 2 T cell receptor beta chains below all came from one sample that was sequenced in a study of shared clonotypes between healthy human individuals. It was CD45RO-negative cells, positively selected for CCR7, that made up naive CD8 cells, with terminally differentiated effector memory CD45RA+ cells excluded. Repertoires were generated with immunoSEQ multiplex PCR, while TCRdb's copy carries only in-frame clones and drops some. Altogether roughly 2.1 million clones are present, about 93% being singletons, with the ten largest covering around 1.7%. Sequences were obtained from naive CD8+ T cells from PBMCs. The receptor set was obtained from a man between 18 and 29 years old in good health. Some clones in this sample may be carry-over from other donors' samples.

The table lists this clone with a count of one. This chain connects TRBV7-7 to TRBJ1-2, with D possibly TRBD1 on 5 matching bases. Trimming left V 1 base short and J 3 bases short, with 9 bases between. The CDR3 contains 14 residues. Germline V lookup: CDR1 SSHAT, CDR2 FNYEAQ (reference sequence). CDR3 region: CASSLEGLHYGYTF. The CDR3 region has the DNA TGTGCCAGCAGCTTAGAGGGGTTACACTATGGCTACACCTTC.

The CDR3 region is CASSLEHGTATDTQYF. CDR3 DNA sequence: TGTGCCAGCAGCTTAGAGCACGGGACAGCCACAGATACGCAGTATTTT. The V call is TRBV7-8, the J call TRBJ2-3, with TRBD1 identical over 7 bases. This CDR3 contains 16 residues. V shed 1 base, J shed 2 bases, and the junction held 6 bases outside the gene matches. The germline CDR1 and CDR2 sequences are SGHVS and FQNEAQ.